What follows are 28 T cell receptor beta chains derived from one specimen sequenced in a study of cytomegalovirus exposure and HLA in healthy donors. PCR amplification relied on 60 Vbeta primers (plus 13 Jbeta primers). Profiled with immunoSEQ multiplex PCR; TCRdb holds only in-frame clones, not every one. The sample features about 160,000 clones, with around 1.4% in its top ten. Sequences were obtained from PBMCs. Receptors were obtained from a woman aged 55-70 years in good health and CMV-seronegative.

The rearrangement uses TRBV2 and TRBJ2-5; 11 bases map to TRBD1. Germline V gene data show CDR1 as SNHLY and CDR2 as FYNNEI. This CDR3 comprises 15 residues. With 1 base clipped from V and 4 bases from J, the junction kept 2 bases outside the gene matches. The CDR3 protein is CASSEEGQGGETQYF. The CDR3 region has the DNA TGTGCCAGCAGTGAAGAGGGACAGGGGGGAGAGACCCAGTACTTC. The whole variable domain, remainder taken from reference TRBV2 and TRBJ2-5, is EPEVTQTPSHQVTQMGQEVILRCVPISNHLYFYWYRQILGQKVEFLVSFYNNEISEKSEIFDDQFSVERPDGSNFTLKIRSTKLEDSAMYFCASSEEGQGGETQYFGPGTRLLVL.

The rearrangement uses TRBV5-1 and TRBJ2-7; TRBD2 aligns across 12 bases. The germline V gene encodes CDR1 SGHRS and CDR2 YFSETQ. The CDR3 loop spans 17 amino acids. V lost 0 bases and J lost 0; bases outside the gene matches: 4. The CDR3 sequence is CASSLDGLAGYSYEQYF. The CDR3 DNA sequence: TGCGCCAGCAGCTTGGACGGACTAGCGGGATACTCCTACGAGCAGTACTTC. Based on the CDR3 plus reference TRBV5-1 and TRBJ2-7, the full variable domain is KAGVTQTPRYLIKTRGQQVTLSCSPISGHRSVSWYQQTPGQGLQFLFEYFSETQRNKGNFPGRFSGRQFSNSRSEMNVSTLELGDSALYLCASSLDGLAGYSYEQYFGPGTRLTVT.

The chain is built from TRBV5-8 and TRBJ2-1, with 7 bases lining up with TRBD2. CDR1 and CDR2 (germline): SGHTS, YDEGEE. Germline trimming cut 4 bases from V and 9 bases from J; bases unmatched to any gene: 7. There are 13 residues in the CDR3. CDR3 protein: CASSPGEGGEQFF. CDR3 bases: TGTGCCAGCAGCCCGGGGGAGGGTGGTGAGCAGTTCTTC. The entire variable domain, with the rest obtained from reference TRBV5-8 and TRBJ2-1, is as follows: EAGVTQSPTHLIKTRGQQATLRCSPISGHTSVYWYQQALGLGLQFLLWYDEGEERNRGNFPPRFSGRQFPNYSSELNVNALELEDSALYLCASSPGEGGEQFFGPGTRLTVL.

This sequence joins TRBV6-4 and TRBJ2-3, with 8 positions matching TRBD2. The trim removed 0 bases at V and 4 bases at J, leaving 0 bases unmatched. The CDR3 extends over 14 amino acids. Per germline, CDR1 MRHNA and CDR2 SNTAGT. Here the CDR3 reads CASSDSRGADTQYF. DNA for the CDR3: TGTGCCAGCAGTGACTCGCGGGGGGCAGATACGCAGTATTTT.

For this clone: The same CDR3 can be traced to other DNA sequences in this sample. The chain has TRBV9 and TRBJ2-7, with 7 nucleotides matching TRBD1. The CDR3 is 15 residues long. CDR1 is SGDLS, CDR2 YYNGEE, per germline. V shed 0 bases and J 2 bases; nucleotides not matched to a gene: 5. In DNA form, the CDR3 reads TGTGCCAGCAGCGTAGGGGGACAGCAAACCTACGAGCAGTACTTC. This codes for CASSVGGQQTYEQYF.

The genes are TRBV14 and TRBJ2-5; tentatively, D is TRBD1 (5 bases). CDR1 is SGHDN and CDR2 is FVKESK in the germline V gene. The V gene lost 3 bases and the J gene lost 4 bases, with 21 bases spanning the gap. The CDR3 has 17 residues. CDR3 sequence reads: CASSHTWGTLKRETQYF. In DNA, the CDR3 is TGTGCCAGCAGCCACACTTGGGGCACCTTGAAGCGAGAGACCCAGTACTTC. The complete variable domain, with remaining parts taken from reference TRBV14 and TRBJ2-5, reads EAGVTQFPSHSVIEKGQTVTLRCDPISGHDNLYWYRRVMGKEIKFLLHFVKESKQDESGMPNNRFLAERTGGTYSTLKVQPAELEDSGVYFCASSHTWGTLKRETQYFGPGTRLLVL.

This chain connects TRBV15 to TRBJ2-1, with 7 nucleotides matching TRBD1. The trim removed 8 bases at V and 2 bases at J, leaving 6 bases unmatched. This CDR3 has 14 residues. Germline lookup yields CDR1 LNHNV and CDR2 YYDKDF (reference sequence). The CDR3 region is CATAEDRTYNEQFF. CDR3 DNA sequence: TGTGCCACCGCCGAGGACAGGACCTACAATGAGCAGTTCTTC.

The chain recombines TRBV2 with TRBJ2-5; the D gene is possibly TRBD1 (6 bases). V lost 6 bases and J 9 bases, leaving 17 bases between the germline ends. Germline CDR1 SNHLY, CDR2 FYNNEI. CDR3 length equals 13 residues. CDR3 sequence: CASRGQGLGAQYF. CDR3 DNA: TGTGCCAGCAGAGGTCAGGGGCTAGGGGCCCAGTACTTC.

The V and J genes are TRBV6-1 and TRBJ1-5, with TRBD1 matching over 9 bases. This CDR3 is 14 amino acids long. Germline CDR1 MNHNS, CDR2 SASEGT. The ends lost 8 bases at V and 2 bases at J; junction bases unmatched: 4. The CDR3 here is CASRDRERNQPQHF. As DNA, the CDR3 is TGTGCCAGCCGGGACAGGGAACGCAATCAGCCCCAGCATTTT.

V usage is TRBV11-2 and J usage is TRBJ2-7; TRBD1 matches at 9 bases. V was pared by 2 bases and J by 3 bases, with 8 bases of the junction left unmatched. The CDR3 contains 16 residues. From germline, CDR1 is SGHAT and CDR2 FQNNGV. Written as DNA, the CDR3 is TGTGCCAGCAGCTTAATAGGACAGGGGATGGGCTACGAGCAGTACTTC. Its protein product is CASSLIGQGMGYEQYF. The variable domain in full, with the rest retrieved from reference TRBV11-2 and TRBJ2-7, is EAGVAQSPRYKIIEKRQSVAFWCNPISGHATLYWYQQILGQGPKLLIQFQNNGVVDDSQLPKDRFSAERLKGVDSTLKIQPAKLEDSAVYLCASSLIGQGMGYEQYFGPGTRLTVT.

V and J are TRBV6-5 and TRBJ1-5; tentatively, D is TRBD1 (6 bases). This CDR3 spans 15 amino acids. In germline, CDR1 is MNHEY, CDR2 SVGAGI. V was trimmed by 2 bases and J by 3 bases, leaving 11 bases between them. The CDR3 nucleotides read TGTGCCAGCAGTTACGGCGGACAGCCCAATCAGCCCCAGCATTTT. Residues: CASSYGGQPNQPQHF.

The chain uses TRBV2 and TRBJ1-5; weak D call: TRBD1 (5 bases). The germline gives CDR1 SNHLY, CDR2 FYNNEI. The CDR3 loop spans 16 amino acids. Trimming took 3 bases from V and 6 from J, leaving 18 bases between them. The DNA of the CDR3 is TGTGCCAGCAGTGACCAGGGAACTCCTAACGGTCAGCCCCAGCATTTT. Amino acid sequence: CASSDQGTPNGQPQHF.

This chain joins TRBV6-1 and TRBJ1-2; TRBD1 aligns across 8 bases. The V gene end was trimmed by 7 bases and the J gene end by 0 bases; junction bases not matched to a gene: 7. Germline values: CDR1 MNHNS, CDR2 SASEGT. The CDR3 covers 15 residues. CDR3 protein: CASNRQGPANYGYTF. The DNA of the CDR3 is TGTGCCAGCAACCGACAGGGGCCAGCTAACTATGGCTACACCTTC.

The J gene is TRBJ2-2, the V gene TRBV10-1; the D is unclear. CDR1 and CDR2 (germline): WNHNN, SYGVQD (reference sequence). The CDR3 is 15 residues long. Trimming shortened V by 3 bases and J by 2 bases, and 10 bases separated the two germline ends. The CDR3 sequence is CASSESDTNTGELFF. CDR3 nucleotide sequence: TGCGCCAGCAGTGAAAGTGACACTAACACCGGGGAGCTGTTTTTT.

The chain uses TRBV7-3 and TRBJ2-3; TRBD2 might be the D (5 bases). Germline V gene lookup returns CDR1 SGHTA and CDR2 FQGTGA. This CDR3 is 15 amino acids long. V dropped 5 bases and J dropped 2 bases, with 14 bases sitting between them. CDR3 loop: CASSPRAGLTDTQYF. The CDR3 nucleotides read TGTGCCAGCAGCCCAAGGGCGGGTCTCACAGATACGCAGTATTTT.

The chain joins TRBV19 to TRBJ2-7, with D possibly TRBD1 on 5 matching bases. Germline-derived CDR1 and CDR2 are LNHDA and SQIVND (reference sequence). Trimming shortened V by 5 bases and J by 4 bases, and 12 bases separated the two germline ends. This CDR3 has 13 residues. The CDR3 DNA reads TGTGCCAGTAGTTCCTATCAGGGATACGAGCAGTACTTC. Residues: CASSSYQGYEQYF. The complete variable domain, with remaining parts taken from reference TRBV19 and TRBJ2-7, reads DGGITQSPKYLFRKEGQNVTLSCEQNLNHDAMYWYRQDPGQGLRLIYYSQIVNDFQKGDIAEGYSVSREKKESFPLTVTSAQKNPTAFYLCASSSYQGYEQYFGPGTRLTVT.

The rearrangement links TRBV9 to TRBJ1-2, with D hard to call. The CDR3 extends over 13 amino acids. The germline gives CDR1 SGDLS, CDR2 YYNGEE. The V end lost 0 bases, the J end lost 4 bases, and 7 bases lay between the germline ends. The DNA of the CDR3 is TGTGCCAGCAGCGTAGAGCAGCGCTATGGCTACACCTTC. Translation gives CASSVEQRYGYTF.

The V gene is TRBV15, the J gene TRBJ2-7; 12 bases map to TRBD2. Germline trimming cut 8 bases from V and 2 bases from J; bases unmatched to any gene: 1. The germline V gene has CDR1 LNHNV and CDR2 YYDKDF (reference sequence). This CDR3 contains 13 residues. CDR3 DNA sequence: TGTGCCACCGGGACTAGCGGGCCCTACGAGCAGTACTTC. This gives the protein CATGTSGPYEQYF.

The chain combines TRBV6-1 with TRBJ1-2, with 9 nucleotides matching TRBD1. J was trimmed by 10 bases and V by 1 base; bases with no gene match: 10. Germline values: CDR1 MNHNS, CDR2 SASEGT. CDR3 length: 15 amino acids. Written as DNA, the CDR3 is TGTGCCAGCAGTGAAGGGGCAACAGGGGGCGTTGTCTACACCTTC. This translates into CASSEGATGGVVYTF.

The chain couples TRBV9 to TRBJ2-2; 10 bases are a match to TRBD2. V was clipped by 0 bases and J by 4 bases; unmatched bases: 12. The CDR3 is 19 residues long. CDR1 and CDR2 (germline): SGDLS, YYNGEE. The CDR3 nucleotides are TGTGCCAGCAGCGTAGGGGTAGCGGGGGGCCAAACCTTCACCGGGGAGCTGTTTTTT. Protein: CASSVGVAGGQTFTGELFF.

The V call is TRBV5-8, the J call TRBJ1-5; TRBD1 matches 7 bases. V was clipped by 3 bases and J by 3 bases; unmatched bases: 3. The CDR3 is 14 residues long. Germline V gives CDR1 SGHTS, CDR2 YDEGEE. CDR3 nucleotides: TGTGCCAGCAGCTCCAGGGGGAACAATCAGCCCCAGCATTTT. Translation: CASSSRGNNQPQHF.

V usage is TRBV19 and J usage is TRBJ1-5; D possibly corresponds to TRBD1 (6 bases). Germline V gene lookup returns CDR1 LNHDA and CDR2 SQIVND (reference sequence). The CDR3 extends over 15 amino acids. Trimming stripped 3 bases from V and 6 bases from J, with 15 bases between. The CDR3 reads CASSIIRGGGQPQHF. CDR3 coding DNA: TGTGCCAGTAGTATTATTAGAGGGGGGGGTCAGCCCCAGCATTTT.

J is TRBJ1-5 and V is TRBV27; D not certain. V lost 2 bases to trimming and J lost 4 bases, with 21 bases between them. Germline lookup yields CDR1 MNHEY and CDR2 SMNVEV (reference sequence). The CDR3 loop spans 18 amino acids. The DNA of the CDR3 is TGTGCCAGCAGTTTAAAAGGCTTCGTGGGCAGTACGAATCAGCCCCAGCATTTT. It translates to CASSLKGFVGSTNQPQHF.

This chain joins TRBV6-5 and TRBJ1-5, with no clear D. Germline CDR1 MNHEY, CDR2 SVGAGI. Trimming shortened V by 2 bases and J by 0 bases, and 5 bases separated the two germline ends. The CDR3 spans 14 residues. CDR3 in amino acids: CASSYQYSNQPQHF. CDR3 in DNA: TGTGCCAGCAGTTACCAGTATAGCAATCAGCCCCAGCATTTT.

The chain joins TRBV5-1 to TRBJ2-1; 9 bases fit TRBD2. Losses at the gene ends were 6 bases for V and 4 bases for J; bases not matched to a gene: 8. Germline values: CDR1 SGHRS, CDR2 YFSETQ. The CDR3 sequence is 15 residues long. The CDR3 spells CASTRASGAYNEQFF. In DNA, the CDR3 is TGCGCCAGCACCCGGGCTAGCGGGGCGTACAATGAGCAGTTCTTC.

Note on this clone: This same CDR3 is encoded by further DNA sequences in the sample. The chain recombines TRBV7-9 with TRBJ2-5; TRBD2 aligns across 11 bases. CDR1 SEHNR and CDR2 FQNEAQ come from the germline V gene (reference sequence). V was clipped by 1 base and J by 2 bases; unmatched bases: 3. This CDR3 has 16 residues. The CDR3 DNA is TGTGCCAGCAGCTTAGGTCTAGCGGGGGGTCAAGAGACCCAGTACTTC. Its translation: CASSLGLAGGQETQYF.

This sequence joins TRBV4-1 and TRBJ1-1; D ambiguous. There are 15 residues in the CDR3. V lost 4 bases and J lost 1, with 13 bases in between. CDR1 is MGHRA and CDR2 is YSYEKL in the germline V gene. The CDR3 loop reads CASSLPQTGNTEAFF. The DNA for the CDR3 is TGCGCCAGCAGCCTGCCCCAGACGGGGAACACTGAAGCTTTCTTT.

V usage is TRBV7-9 and J usage is TRBJ2-1; D is unresolved. Per the germline V gene, CDR1 is SEHNR and CDR2 is FQNEAQ (reference sequence). The CDR3 covers 11 residues. The V end lost 2 bases, the J end lost 9 bases, and 5 bases lay between the germline ends. CDR3 sequence (DNA): TGTGCCAGCAGCTTACTCGGTGAGCAGTTCTTC. The encoded protein is CASSLLGEQFF.